This TCR beta chain was retrieved from a study of blood T cell repertoires in COVID-19. Across the whole study: In each case, the material was cDNA or gDNA derived from T cells, B-cell-depleted T cells, or PBMCs.

Libraries were prepared by immunoSEQ multiplex PCR; TCRdb keeps only in-frame clonotypes and omits some of them. The sample records 250,000 or so clones, around 85% being singletons. Material for sequencing was peripheral blood. The sequence derives from a man between 60 and 75 years old with acute or convalescent COVID-19.

CDR3 sequence reads: CASSPRGANRRETQYF. In nucleotides, the CDR3 is TGTGCCAGTAGTCCCCGGGGAGCCAATAGGAGAGAGACCCAGTACTTC. The chain is built from TRBV19 and TRBJ2-5; tentatively, D is TRBD2 (5 bases). The ends were cut back, 5 bases at V and 4 bases at J, with 20 bases in the middle. The CDR3 is made up of 16 amino acids. CDR1 LNHDA and CDR2 SQIVND come from the germline V gene (reference sequence).